Each of the 20 T cell receptor beta chains below was sequenced from the same sample in a study of immune evolution from preneoplasia to lung adenocarcinoma (dated by TCRdb to the early 2020s). The library was produced with the immunoSEQ multiplex PCR assay. The table comes from immuneACCESS by way of TCRdb, which keeps in-frame sequences with V and J called. Part of the clones is missing from these tables; in studies checked, under half for an unresolved V gene and the rest for unknown reasons. Within this sample are approximately 5,000 clones, with around three quarters of them counted one time only. Of the sample, around 7% falls within the top ten clones. The source material was FFPE minimally invasive lung adenocarcinoma tissue. The meaning of the sample's cell subset or site label: micro-invasive lung adenocarcinoma (MIA). These receptors all stem from a person aged 55-80 years with lung adenocarcinoma.

This clone was recorded a few times. The chain couples TRBV7-9 to TRBJ2-5; 7 nucleotides agree with TRBD1. V dropped 5 bases and J dropped 5; count of bases not matched to a gene: 5. The CDR3 is made up of 13 amino acids. Germline loops: CDR1 SEHNR, CDR2 FQNEAQ (reference sequence). This CDR3 reads CASSQTGYETQYF. The CDR3 DNA is TGTGCCAGCAGCCAGACAGGGTACGAGACCCAGTACTTC.

The chain joins TRBV30 to TRBJ2-1; 10 bases are shared with TRBD1. The V gene's germline CDR1 is GTSNPN and CDR2 SVGIG (reference sequence). The V gene end was trimmed by 4 bases and the J gene end by 7 bases; junction bases not matched to a gene: 10. The CDR3 extends over 15 amino acids. CDR3 protein: CAWTLGTGAVNEQFF. CDR3 DNA sequence: TGTGCCTGGACCCTCGGGACAGGGGCTGTGAATGAGCAGTTCTTC. Using reference TRBV30 and TRBJ2-1 for the parts outside the CDR3, the full variable domain is SQTIHQWPATLVQPVGSPLSLECTVEGTSNPNLYWYRQAAGRGLQLLFYSVGIGQISSEVPQNLSASRPQDRQFILSSKKLLLSDSGFYLCAWTLGTGAVNEQFFGPGTRLTVL.

This clone was observed a few times. The rearrangement links TRBV7-2 to TRBJ2-2; the D gene is possibly TRBD2 (5 bases). V dropped 5 bases and J dropped 6 bases, with 16 bases sitting between them. Germline values: CDR1 SGHTA, CDR2 FQGNSA. The CDR3 is made up of 15 amino acids. In nucleotides, the CDR3 is TGTGCCAGCAGCGTACGGACTGATGCCCCCGGGGAGCTGTTTTTT. This gives the protein CASSVRTDAPGELFF.

J is TRBJ2-1 and V is TRBV7-2, with D possibly being TRBD2 (6 bases). The ends were cut back, 7 bases at V and 0 bases at J, with 13 bases in the middle. CDR1 is SGHTA and CDR2 is FQGNSA in the germline V gene. CDR3 length: 15 amino acids. The DNA of the CDR3 is TGTGCCAGCACCGGGACTCACAGCTCCTACAATGAGCAGTTCTTC. This gives the protein CASTGTHSSYNEQFF.

The genes are TRBV10-2 and TRBJ2-7, with D hard to call. Germline CDR1 reads WSHSY; CDR2 reads SAAADI. This CDR3 comprises 10 residues. V lost 8 bases, J lost 3 bases, and 5 bases lay in between. CDR3 sequence reads: CASGNYEQYF. The CDR3 nucleotides are TGCGCCAGCGGGAACTACGAGCAGTACTTC.

The chain joins TRBV29-1 to TRBJ2-1; 14 positions match TRBD2. The J segment lost 9 bases and the V segment lost 6 bases, leaving 7 bases of the junction unmatched. Germline-derived CDR1 and CDR2 are SQVTM and ANQGSEA. The CDR3 length is 14 residues. CDR3 loop: CSVRLAGGGGEQFF. The CDR3 bases are TGCAGCGTCCGACTAGCGGGAGGGGGCGGTGAGCAGTTCTTC.

The gene calls are TRBV19 and TRBJ2-1, with 10 bases lining up with TRBD1. The ends lost 1 base at V and 5 bases at J; junction bases unmatched: 2. Germline CDR1 is LNHDA and CDR2 is SQIVND (reference sequence). The CDR3 totals 15 residues. Here the CDR3 reads CASSIAGQGNNEQFF. DNA of the CDR3: TGTGCCAGTAGTATAGCGGGACAGGGGAACAATGAGCAGTTCTTC.

This rearrangement joins TRBV19 to TRBJ2-7; possible D gene TRBD2, 6 bases. Per the germline V gene, CDR1 is LNHDA and CDR2 is SQIVND (reference sequence). The CDR3 consists of 15 residues. V shed 6 bases and J shed 3 bases, with 18 bases lying between them. CDR3 region: CASSDGGDFGYEQYF. The CDR3 coding sequence is TGTGCCAGTAGCGACGGGGGAGATTTCGGCTACGAGCAGTACTTC.

The chain carries TRBV15 and TRBJ2-3; 9 bases match TRBD1. This CDR3 spans 16 amino acids. Trimming at V came to 4 bases and at J to 5 bases, leaving 10 bases not matched to a gene. CDR1 is LNHNV and CDR2 is YYDKDF in the germline V gene (reference sequence). The CDR3 here is CATSTMAGQGRDTQYF. The DNA for the CDR3 is TGTGCCACCAGCACAATGGCGGGACAGGGTCGAGATACGCAGTATTTT.

This clone appeared a few times. The V and J genes are TRBV10-2 and TRBJ2-2, with no clear D. CDR3 length: 14 amino acids. Trimming pared 3 bases from V and 4 bases from J, leaving 9 bases between. Per germline, CDR1 WSHSY and CDR2 SAAADI. In DNA, the CDR3 is TGCGCCAGCAGTGACAAAGCGCGCACCGGGGAGCTGTTTTTT. Its translation is CASSDKARTGELFF.

This clone has just a few counts. The V and J genes are TRBV13 and TRBJ2-7, with TRBD1 matching over 9 bases. The CDR3 contains 16 residues. Germline values: CDR1 PRHDT, CDR2 FYEKMQ (reference sequence). J gave up 6 bases and V 5 bases, and 14 bases lay outside the gene matches. The CDR3: CASSLPPPGQGGEQYF. DNA of the CDR3: TGTGCCAGCAGCCTCCCCCCACCGGGACAGGGAGGCGAGCAGTACTTC.

The CDR3 coding sequence is TGCAGCGTTGTCGAGGGTGGCACCGGGGAGCTGTTTTTT. It translates to CSVVEGGTGELFF. The rearrangement uses TRBV29-1 and TRBJ2-2, with TRBD2 as a possible D gene (5 bases). This CDR3 contains 13 residues. Trimming took off 4 bases at V and 4 bases at J, with 10 bases between the two ends. The germline CDR1 and CDR2 sequences are SQVTM and ANQGSEA.

The chain links TRBV7-9 to TRBJ2-5; no clear D gene. The CDR3 consists of 12 residues. CDR1 is SEHNR and CDR2 is FQNEAQ in the germline V gene (reference sequence). Trimming removed 5 bases at V and 5 bases at J, with 9 bases between. CDR3 region: CASSTQRETQYF. DNA of the CDR3: TGTGCCAGCAGCACCCAGAGGGAGACCCAGTACTTC. Supplemented by reference TRBV7-9 and TRBJ2-5, the full variable domain reads DTGVSQNPRHKITKRGQNVTFRCDPISEHNRLYWYRQTLGQGPEFLTYFQNEAQLEKSRLLSDRFSAERPKGSFSTLEIQRTEQGDSAMYLCASSTQRETQYFGPGTRLLVL.

The chain links TRBV15 to TRBJ2-7; TRBD2 might be the D (5 bases). Germline-derived CDR1 and CDR2 are LNHNV and YYDKDF (reference sequence). This CDR3 contains 14 residues. Trimming left V 5 bases short and J 3 bases short, with 14 bases between. Written as DNA, the CDR3 is TGTGCCACCAGCCGGGGTGGAACAGACTACGAGCAGTACTTC. Translating it yields CATSRGGTDYEQYF.

The CDR3 coding sequence is TGTGCCAGCAGTGACCTGATGAGCGGGAGCAACGAGCAGTACTTC. Its protein is CASSDLMSGSNEQYF. V and J are TRBV25-1 and TRBJ2-7; 8 bases fit TRBD2. With 3 bases clipped from V and 5 bases from J, the junction kept 9 bases outside the gene matches. The CDR3 spans 15 residues. Per the germline V gene, CDR1 is MGHDK and CDR2 is SYGVNS.

This clone appeared a few times. The CDR3 DNA sequence: TGTGCCAGCAGCTTCTCGGCTAGCTACCAAGAGACCCAGTACTTC. Its protein product is CASSFSASYQETQYF. The genes are TRBV11-2 and TRBJ2-5; TRBD2 is a possible D gene (5 bases). The length of the CDR3 is 15 residues. Germline V CDR1 and CDR2: SGHAT, FQNNGV. V lost 3 bases, J lost 0 bases, and 11 bases lay in between.

This sequence joins TRBV4-3 and TRBJ2-6; 8 bases are shared with TRBD2. Germline lookup yields CDR1 LGHNA and CDR2 YSLEER. With V trimmed by 1 base and J by 3 bases, 11 bases remained unmatched. CDR3 length: 19 amino acids. CDR3 in DNA: TGCGCCAGCAGCCAAGGGGGACTAGGTGTGGGGGGTGGGGCCAACGTCCTGACTTTC. This gives the protein CASSQGGLGVGGGANVLTF.

The J gene is TRBJ2-7, the V gene TRBV16; D remains unclear. Trimming removed 0 bases at V and 3 bases at J, with 9 bases between. In germline, CDR1 is KGHSY, CDR2 FQNENV. This CDR3 comprises 14 residues. The CDR3: CASSQSGSLYEQYF. Written as DNA, the CDR3 is TGTGCCAGCAGCCAATCAGGCAGTCTCTACGAGCAGTACTTC.

V gene TRBV27 combines with J gene TRBJ2-3; D is undetermined. This CDR3 is built from 16 residues. In germline, CDR1 is MNHEY, CDR2 SMNVEV (reference sequence). Trimming stripped 0 bases from V and 5 bases from J, with 15 bases between. The CDR3 loop reads CASSLSSAVVEDTQYF. CDR3 nucleotides: TGTGCCAGCAGTTTATCGTCGGCGGTCGTGGAAGATACGCAGTATTTT.

The V gene is TRBV30, the J gene TRBJ1-5, with 9 bases matching TRBD1. After removal of 2 bases from V and 5 bases from J, the junction contained 7 bases not matched to a gene. Germline lookup yields CDR1 GTSNPN and CDR2 SVGIG (reference sequence). The CDR3 totals 15 residues. CDR3 amino acids: CAWSYRDRVDQPQHF. The CDR3 DNA reads TGTGCCTGGAGTTACCGGGACAGGGTTGATCAGCCCCAGCATTTT.